The 21 T cell receptor beta chains presented below share a single source sample, sequenced in a study of tumor-infiltrating lymphocytes in primary liver carcinoma. Researchers generated TCR beta cDNA from approximately 0.55 ug of total RNA, relying on a constant-region primer. Each TCR beta library was derived from three nested multiplex PCR rounds that employed slightly modified ARM-PCR. TRBV1-TRBV30 forward primers paired with a C-beta reverse primer drove the first two PCR rounds, about 10 cycles each. TCRdb itself ran the multiplex PCR reads through MiXCR, one entry per CDR3 protein. The table lists 310,000 or so distinct CDR3 sequences, approximately 54% of them singletons. For blood RNA, unsorted whole blood served as the source, and germline DNA was extracted too. Sequenced material: peripheral blood. All receptors come from a woman in her twenties or thirties with primary liver carcinoma and hepatitis B virus infection.

CDR3: CASSLGRRDRARNYEQYF. The CDR3 nucleotides read TGTGCCAGCAGCTTGGGCCGACGGGACAGGGCCCGAAACTACGAGCAGTACTTC. The J gene is TRBJ2-7, the V gene TRBV5-4, with 9 positions matching TRBD1. CDR3 size: 18 residues. Germline assignment: CDR1 SGHNT and CDR2 YYREEE (reference sequence). The J segment lost 3 bases and the V segment lost 0 bases, leaving 13 bases of the junction unmatched.

In this sample, this clonotype turned up a few times. CDR3 sequence: CASSPGRVGNSPLHF. Here the CDR3 DNA reads TGTGCCAGCAGTCCCGGCAGGGTGGGTAATTCACCCCTCCACTTT. This chain joins TRBV28 and TRBJ1-6; D might be TRBD1 (5 bases). The V end was cut by 5 bases, the J end by 6 bases, with 14 bases between. Germline CDR1 is MDHEN and CDR2 is SYDVKM. CDR3 length equals 15 residues.

The chain combines TRBV12-5 with TRBJ2-1; 10 nucleotides match TRBD2. This CDR3 contains 14 residues. Per germline, CDR1 LGHNT and CDR2 FRNRAP. Trimming took 5 bases from V and 5 from J; bases not matched to a gene: 3. CDR3 sequence: CASGPGLANNEQFF. Here the CDR3 DNA reads TGTGCTAGTGGTCCGGGACTAGCGAACAATGAGCAGTTCTTC.

The V gene is TRBV28, the J gene TRBJ2-1; TRBD2 aligns across 10 bases. The CDR3 covers 16 residues. Germline V lookup: CDR1 MDHEN, CDR2 SYDVKM. After removal of 7 bases from V and 6 bases from J, the junction contained 12 bases not matched to a gene. CDR3 coding DNA: TGTGCCAGCAATTCCCCGTCTAGCGGGAGAGGCAATGAGCAGTTCTTC. Protein product: CASNSPSSGRGNEQFF.

This chain links TRBV11-1 with TRBJ1-1, with 9 bases identical to TRBD1. The CDR3 is 17 amino acids. Germline loops: CDR1 SGHAT, CDR2 FQDESV (reference sequence). The V segment lost 5 bases and the J segment 5 bases; nucleotides outside the gene matches: 15. CDR3 coding DNA: TGTGCCAGCAGCCTGTCCGGGACAGGGTTGAGGAGAACTGAAGCTTTCTTT. Translating it yields CASSLSGTGLRRTEAFF.

This sequence joins TRBV4-3 and TRBJ2-2; 15 bases agree with TRBD2. Germline V gives CDR1 LGHNA, CDR2 YSLEER. The junction had 8 bases not matched to a gene; V was cut back by 5 bases and J by 1 base. This CDR3 has 19 amino acids. The CDR3 DNA is TGCGCCAGCAGCACATCCGGGACTAGCGGGAGGCGGAACACCGGGGAGCTGTTTTTT. Translated, it gives CASSTSGTSGRRNTGELFF.

In the case of this clonotype: Without the conserved terminal phenylalanine or tryptophan, this CDR3 likely stems from a read error. The DNA is left out, because the CDR3 cannot be placed on it with certainty; the CDR3 is given as TCRdb lists it. This chain connects TRBV5-4 to TRBJ1-2. The length of the CDR3 is 12 amino acids, counting both ends. Germline V lookup: CDR1 SGHNT, CDR2 YYREEE (reference sequence). The CDR3 loop reads CASSRDAEGYTI.

This clonotype was seen a few times. The rearrangement joins TRBV10-2 to TRBJ2-3, with D uncertain. Trimming cost V 4 bases and J 4 bases, with 9 bases left between them. The CDR3 covers 13 residues. Germline CDR1 and CDR2: WSHSY and SAAADI. The CDR3, as DNA: TGCGCCAGCAGTGTTGGTTATGCAGATACGCAGTATTTT. This translates into CASSVGYADTQYF.

Worth noting for this clonotype: A read error may explain this, as a much larger clone is one base away. The chain has TRBV6-1 and TRBJ2-1; D assignment may be TRBD1 or TRBD2 (5 bases each). This CDR3 spans 15 amino acids. V was clipped by 6 bases and J by 10 bases, with 22 bases between them. Germline V gene sequence: CDR1 MNHNS, CDR2 SASEGT. Here the CDR3 reads CASSPTWDVRKEQFF. The DNA of the CDR3 is TGTGCCAGCAGCCCGACATGGGACGTACGCAAAGAGCAGTTCTTC.

Note on this clonotype: Because the CDR3 is missing its conserved closing phenylalanine or tryptophan, this is likely a read error. Because the CDR3's place on the DNA is in doubt, the DNA is left out and the CDR3 is given as listed by TCRdb. The J gene is TRBJ2-2, the V gene TRBV11-2; the D call TRBD1 from the table was never checked on the DNA. Including both end residues, the CDR3 is 14 amino acids long. Germline CDR1 SGHAT, CDR2 FQNNGV. The chain's CDR3 is CASSLVQGTGELLL.

On this clonotype: A read error may be the cause here, since a much bigger clone is one base away. The chain employs TRBV6-6 and TRBJ2-3; D gene unclear. The V gene's germline CDR1 is MNHNY and CDR2 SVGAGI (reference sequence). CDR3 length: 13 residues. The CDR3 region is CANVTTSTDTQYF. In nucleotides, the CDR3 is TGTGCGAACGTAACTACTAGCACAGATACGCAGTATTTT.

About this clonotype: The conserved closing phenylalanine or tryptophan is absent in this CDR3, likely reflecting a read error. The chain recombines TRBV29-1 with TRBJ2-5; D gene uncertain. V shed 0 bases and J shed 5 bases, with 4 bases lying between them. CDR1 is SQVTM and CDR2 is ANQGSEA in the germline V gene. The CDR3 is 11 residues long. The CDR3 sequence is CSVEDIETQYI. The DNA of the CDR3 is TGCAGCGTTGAAGACATTGAGACCCAGTACATC.

There are many counts of this clonotype. The V gene is TRBV29-1, the J gene TRBJ2-7; 7 positions match TRBD2. From germline, CDR1 is SQVTM and CDR2 ANQGSEA. V trimming: 0 bases; J trimming: 2 bases; junction bases outside the gene matches: 13. There are 17 residues in the CDR3. CDR3 residues: CSVEDGDAQRETYEQYF. In DNA form, the CDR3 reads TGCAGCGTTGAAGATGGGGACGCCCAGCGGGAAACCTACGAGCAGTACTTC.

In the case of this clonotype: This may be a read error, as it is one base from a much larger clone. The chain employs TRBV10-2 and TRBJ2-1; D gene ambiguous. Germline values: CDR1 WSHSY, CDR2 SAAADI. Between the trimmed V and J ends, which lost 2 bases and 2 bases, there was a span of 10 bases. CDR3 length: 15 amino acids. The CDR3 DNA reads TGCGCCAGCAGTGAGGACGGACCTACCTACAATGAGCAGTTCTTC. It specifies CASSEDGPTYNEQFF.

Comments on this clonotype: A much larger clone is a single base away; this may be a read error. This chain connects TRBV6-5 to TRBJ1-2; D is uncertain. CDR3 size: 15 residues. Germline CDR1 MNHEY, CDR2 SVGAGI. Trimming removed 2 bases at V and 5 bases at J, with 15 bases between. CDR3 DNA sequence: TGTGCCAGCAGTTACAAGCTCCAAGGGTTATATGGCTACACCTTC. It codes for CASSYKLQGLYGYTF.

This clonotype was detected once. The chain links TRBV4-2 to TRBJ2-2; D remains unclear. The V gene's germline CDR1 is LGHNA and CDR2 YNFKEQ. The CDR3 consists of 15 residues. The CDR3 protein is CTISHNLGRSGELFF. The CDR3, as DNA: TGTACCATCAGCCATAATCTAGGGCGGAGCGGGGAGCTGTTTTTT.

This clonotype was seen just once. One end of the junction varies from germline; a read error may be responsible. The rearrangement links TRBV11-2 to TRBJ2-1; 14 bases are a match to TRBD2. Germline values: CDR1 SGHAT, CDR2 FQNNGV. This CDR3 region has 17 residues. Here the CDR3 reads CASSIGGTSGRINEQFF. CDR3 nucleotide sequence: TGTGCTAGCAGCATAGGGGGGACTAGCGGGAGAATAAATGAGCAGTTCTTC. Supplemented by reference TRBV11-2 and TRBJ2-1, the full variable domain reads EAGVAQSPRYKIIEKRQSVAFWCNPISGHATLYWYQQILGQGPKLLIQFQNNGVVDDSQLPKDRFSAERLKGVDSTLKIQPAKLEDSAVYLCASSIGGTSGRINEQFFGPGTRLTVL.

This chain connects TRBV4-1 to TRBJ1-4; D perhaps matches TRBD1 (5 bases). Germline V gene sequence: CDR1 MGHRA, CDR2 YSYEKL. The CDR3 extends over 16 amino acids. Trimming left V 3 bases short and J 11 bases short, with 22 bases between. The CDR3 sequence: CASSQPTDPGRRKLFF. Written as DNA, the CDR3 is TGCGCCAGCAGCCAGCCCACAGATCCGGGACGACGGAAACTGTTTTTT.

For the CDR3, the DNA is TGTGCCAGCAGTTTATGGGGGGGGGAGGCTTTCTTT. Protein product: CASSLWGGEAFF. V and J are TRBV12-3 or TRBV12-4 and TRBJ1-1; weak D call: TRBD1 (5 bases). The length of the CDR3 is 12 residues. Trimming stripped 2 bases from V and 11 bases from J, with 12 bases between.

This clonotype was seen only a few times. This rearrangement joins TRBV6-5 to TRBJ2-7, with a possible D match to TRBD2 (6 bases). V was cut by 7 bases and J by 7 bases, with 20 bases left in between. This CDR3 contains 14 residues. Germline V gives CDR1 MNHEY, CDR2 SVGAGI. The CDR3 DNA is TGTGCCAGCAACCCCGGACTACGAACGGATGAGCAGTACTTC. As protein: CASNPGLRTDEQYF.

As for this clonotype: Lacking the conserved final phenylalanine or tryptophan, this CDR3 likely reflects a read error. This chain uses TRBV4-2 with TRBJ1-1; perhaps TRBD1 as D (5 bases). The CDR3 runs to 15 residues. Germline CDR1 and CDR2: LGHNA and YNFKEQ. This CDR3 reads CATSQDPLRGTEAFL. As DNA, the CDR3 is TGTGCCACCAGCCAAGACCCCTTACGGGGGACTGAAGCTTTCTTA.